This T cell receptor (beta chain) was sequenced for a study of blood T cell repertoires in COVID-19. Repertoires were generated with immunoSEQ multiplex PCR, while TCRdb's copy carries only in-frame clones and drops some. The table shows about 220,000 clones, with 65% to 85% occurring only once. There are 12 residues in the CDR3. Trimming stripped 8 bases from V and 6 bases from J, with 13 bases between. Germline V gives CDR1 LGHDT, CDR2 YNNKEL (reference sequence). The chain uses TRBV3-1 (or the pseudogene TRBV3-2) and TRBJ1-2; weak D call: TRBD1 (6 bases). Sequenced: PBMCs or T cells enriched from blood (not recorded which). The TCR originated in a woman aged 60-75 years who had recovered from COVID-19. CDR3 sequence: CASRGAVNGYTF. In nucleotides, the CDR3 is TGTGCCAGCCGGGGGGCAGTTAATGGCTACACCTTC.